The 11 T cell receptor beta chains reported below all come from one sample, sequenced in a study of neurological immune-mediated disorders. Each CDR3 protein is one row after TCRdb ran MiXCR on the 5' RACE reads. The sample has approximately 30,000 distinct CDR3 sequences; about 6.2% are singletons. What was sequenced was PBMCs. The receptors derive from a woman aged 45-59 years in good health.

This clonotype was seen repeatedly, ten times or more. The rearrangement uses TRBV29-1 and TRBJ2-7; D is possibly TRBD2 (5 bases). Germline V CDR1 and CDR2: SQVTM, ANQGSEA. V lost 3 bases, J lost 2 bases, and 11 bases lay in between. This CDR3 comprises 13 residues. CDR3 sequence reads: CSVEIEGTYEQYF. The CDR3 DNA is TGCAGCGTTGAGATAGAGGGAACCTACGAGCAGTACTTC.

Many counts were recorded for this clonotype. The chain combines TRBV20-1 with TRBJ1-1, with TRBD1 identical over 7 bases. This CDR3 has 16 amino acids. With 3 bases clipped from V and 1 base from J, the junction kept 11 bases outside the gene matches. Germline assignment: CDR1 DFQATT and CDR2 SNEGSKA (reference sequence). CDR3 nucleotide sequence: TGCAGTGCTAGCCACCCCCGACAGGGCCCGAACACTGAAGCTTTCTTT. Its protein product is CSASHPRQGPNTEAFF.

This clonotype was recorded at least ten times. The rearrangement uses TRBV28 and TRBJ1-1, with D perhaps TRBD1 (5 bases). Trimming left V 0 bases short and J 5 bases short, with 7 bases between. From germline, CDR1 is MDHEN and CDR2 SYDVKM. The CDR3 is 13 residues long. The CDR3 DNA reads TGTGCCAGCAGTTTATGGGGGGGGACTGAAGCTTTCTTT. This sequence encodes CASSLWGGTEAFF.

In its sample, this clonotype was seen a few times. The V call is TRBV20-1, the J call TRBJ1-2; 7 nucleotides agree with TRBD1. V was clipped by 6 bases and J by 5 bases; unmatched bases: 12. The CDR3 extends over 14 amino acids. Per the germline V gene, CDR1 is DFQATT and CDR2 is SNEGSKA (reference sequence). The chain's CDR3 is CSATTGEKSYGYTF. For the CDR3, the DNA is TGCAGTGCAACCACAGGGGAGAAATCATATGGCTACACCTTC.

This clonotype appeared many times. V gene TRBV5-1 combines with J gene TRBJ1-1, with D possibly being TRBD1 (5 bases). CDR1 is SGHRS and CDR2 is YFSETQ in the germline V gene. This CDR3 is built from 13 residues. V gave up 1 base and J gave up 5 bases, with 9 bases separating them. This CDR3 is CASSLWGDTEAFF. Here the CDR3 DNA reads TGCGCCAGCAGCTTGTGGGGGGATACTGAAGCTTTCTTT.

This clonotype appeared many times. J is TRBJ2-3 and V is TRBV5-1; D remains unclear. V was clipped by 0 bases and J by 2 bases, with 19 bases between them. The CDR3 is 18 amino acids. Looked up from germline, CDR1 is SGHRS and CDR2 is YFSETQ. In nucleotides, the CDR3 is TGCGCCAGCAGCTTGGTCCCCTCGGCAGTTGGGGACACAGATACGCAGTATTTT. This encodes CASSLVPSAVGDTDTQYF.

This clonotype was seen many times. The rearrangement links TRBV12-3 or TRBV12-4 to TRBJ2-3, with 12 bases fitting TRBD2. The V gene end was trimmed by 0 bases and the J gene end by 5 bases; junction bases not matched to a gene: 18. CDR3 size: 21 residues. DNA of the CDR3: TGTGCCAGCAGTTTAGCGGGAGAAACCGTTCTAGCGGGGGGGCCGCGAGATACGCAGTATTTT. It codes for CASSLAGETVLAGGPRDTQYF.

Ten or more counts support this clonotype. The chain is built from TRBV20-1 and TRBJ2-1, with a possible D match to TRBD2 (7 bases). V shed 0 bases and J shed 10 bases, with 16 bases lying between them. Germline CDR1 reads DFQATT; CDR2 reads SNEGSKA (reference sequence). The CDR3 runs 14 residues. CDR3: CSAREVGGGGEQFF. In DNA form, the CDR3 reads TGCAGTGCTAGAGAAGTTGGCGGGGGCGGGGAGCAGTTCTTC.

At least ten counts were recorded for this clonotype. The gene calls are TRBV20-1 and TRBJ1-2; D is unclear. There are 13 residues in the CDR3. Trimming shortened V by 5 bases and J by 0 bases, and 10 bases separated the two germline ends. Germline CDR1 reads DFQATT; CDR2 reads SNEGSKA (reference sequence). Here the CDR3 reads CSASDHTNYGYTF. The CDR3 nucleotides read TGCAGTGCTTCAGACCACACTAACTATGGCTACACCTTC.

This clonotype was seen many times. The chain uses TRBV7-2 and TRBJ2-3; TRBD2 aligns across 9 bases. The junction had 8 bases not matched to a gene; V was cut back by 5 bases and J by 2 bases. The germline V gene encodes CDR1 SGHTA and CDR2 FQGNSA. The CDR3 spans 16 residues. The DNA of the CDR3 is TGTGCCAGCAGCCCTGCCAGCGGGGGGTACACAGATACGCAGTATTTT. The encoded protein is CASSPASGGYTDTQYF.

This clonotype was seen ten or more times. CDR3 sequence reads: CASSEIGGNQPQHF. CDR3 bases: TGTGCCAGCAGTGAAATTGGGGGAAACCAGCCCCAGCATTTT. This chain uses TRBV6-1 with TRBJ1-5, with a weak D call TRBD1 (5 bases). Germline CDR1 is MNHNS and CDR2 is SASEGT. This CDR3 comprises 14 residues. Trimming took 2 bases from V and 7 from J, leaving 12 bases between them.